Following are 12 T cell receptor beta chains from one sample sequenced in a study of blood T cell repertoires in COVID-19. Libraries were prepared by immunoSEQ multiplex PCR; TCRdb keeps only in-frame clonotypes and omits some of them. This sample yields about 130,000 clones, of which around nine tenths are seen a single time; roughly 3.9% belongs to the top ten. Sequencing input: peripheral blood. The receptors stem from a man aged 55 to 70 with COVID-19, enrolled during active disease.

The V call is TRBV7-2, the J call TRBJ1-1, with D maybe TRBD1 (5 bases). V was trimmed by 2 bases and J by 0 bases, leaving 7 bases between them. This CDR3 has 14 amino acids. Germline V gene data show CDR1 as SGHTA and CDR2 as FQGNSA. The CDR3 DNA is TGTGCCAGCAGCTTACCAGGGATGAACACTGAAGCTTTCTTT. Translated: CASSLPGMNTEAFF.

The chain employs TRBV6-5 and TRBJ1-3; 8 positions match TRBD1. Looked up from germline, CDR1 is MNHEY and CDR2 is SVGAGI. This CDR3 region has 15 residues. V shed 8 bases and J 0 bases; nucleotides not matched to a gene: 6. The CDR3 sequence: CASGQTGDSGNTIYF. CDR3 DNA: TGTGCCAGCGGACAGACAGGGGACTCTGGAAACACCATATATTTT.

The V gene is TRBV28, the J gene TRBJ1-1; 10 bases agree with TRBD1. This CDR3 has 14 amino acids. The trim removed 5 bases at V and 1 base at J, leaving 1 base unmatched. Germline lookup yields CDR1 MDHEN and CDR2 SYDVKM. CDR3 bases: TGTGCCAGCAGTAGGACAGGGGGGAACACTGAAGCTTTCTTT. It is translated as CASSRTGGNTEAFF.

The V and J genes are TRBV7-6 and TRBJ2-3; 7 nucleotides line up with TRBD2. Trimming removed 5 bases from V and 0 bases from J; junction bases left unmatched: 5. The CDR3 is 15 amino acids. Germline CDR1 and CDR2: SGHVS and FNYEAQ. CDR3 in DNA: TGTGCCAGCAGCCAACTAGCGAGTAGCACAGATACGCAGTATTTT. It is translated as CASSQLASSTDTQYF.

The V gene is TRBV30, the J gene TRBJ2-6; 8 bases align to TRBD1. Trimming at V came to 8 bases and at J to 0 bases, leaving 6 bases not matched to a gene. Germline V lookup: CDR1 GTSNPN, CDR2 SVGIG (reference sequence). CDR3 length: 15 residues. CDR3 nucleotide sequence: TGTGCCGGCGACAGGGGCGGCTCTGGGGCCAACGTCCTGACTTTC. Translation: CAGDRGGSGANVLTF.

This clone was recorded once. This rearrangement joins TRBV5-1 to TRBJ1-1, with 7 positions matching TRBD1. This CDR3 region has 14 residues. Germline V gives CDR1 SGHRS, CDR2 YFSETQ. With 6 bases clipped from V and 1 base from J, the junction kept 6 bases outside the gene matches. The CDR3 region is CASTTGTANTEAFF. The DNA of the CDR3 is TGCGCCAGCACAACCGGGACAGCGAACACTGAAGCTTTCTTT.

This rearrangement joins TRBV18 to TRBJ1-2; unclear D gene. Per the germline V gene, CDR1 is KGHSH and CDR2 is LQKENI. The ends were cut back, 5 bases at V and 5 bases at J, with 18 bases in the middle. The CDR3 spans 15 residues. CDR3 coding DNA: TGTGCCAGCTCATCGGTGAGGGAGATTCGATATGGCTACACCTTC. Translating gives CASSSVREIRYGYTF.

The chain joins TRBV19 to TRBJ1-1; tentatively, D is TRBD1 (6 bases). Germline-derived CDR1 and CDR2 are LNHDA and SQIVND (reference sequence). There are 16 residues in the CDR3. With 4 bases removed from V and 0 bases from J, the gap between germline ends came to 15 bases. The CDR3 here is CASSTQGNALNTEAFF. DNA of the CDR3: TGTGCCAGTAGTACCCAGGGGAACGCATTGAACACTGAAGCTTTCTTT.

This chain joins TRBV6-1 and TRBJ2-4, with a weak D call TRBD2 (5 bases). CDR3 length equals 19 residues. Germline-derived CDR1 and CDR2 are MNHNS and SASEGT. Trimming left V 0 bases short and J 3 bases short, with 21 bases between. In DNA form, the CDR3 reads TGTGCCAGCAGTGAAGCGCATCGACGGGGTAGTCTTGGCAAAAACATTCAGTACTTC. Its translation is CASSEAHRRGSLGKNIQYF.

The chain has TRBV11-2 and TRBJ2-7; 10 bases match TRBD1. The CDR3 is 17 residues long. V was pared by 0 bases and J by 6 bases, with 11 bases of the junction left unmatched. CDR1 and CDR2 (germline): SGHAT, FQNNGV. The CDR3 nucleotides are TGTGCCAGCAGCTTAGATGGGGTTGGGACAGGGGCCTCCGAGCAGTACTTC. Protein product: CASSLDGVGTGASEQYF. The whole variable domain, remainder taken from reference TRBV11-2 and TRBJ2-7, is EAGVAQSPRYKIIEKRQSVAFWCNPISGHATLYWYQQILGQGPKLLIQFQNNGVVDDSQLPKDRFSAERLKGVDSTLKIQPAKLEDSAVYLCASSLDGVGTGASEQYFGPGTRLTVT.

This clone was observed a single time. V gene TRBV6-5 combines with J gene TRBJ1-1, with unresolved D. Trimming removed 0 bases at V and 6 bases at J, with 8 bases between. The CDR3 contains 13 residues. CDR1 is MNHEY and CDR2 is SVGAGI in the germline V gene. CDR3 nucleotides: TGTGCCAGCAGTTACTCCCGCGGGGCTGAAGCTTTCTTT. It translates to CASSYSRGAEAFF.

The J gene is TRBJ2-3, the V gene TRBV4-3; perhaps TRBD1 as D (6 bases). V shed 0 bases and J shed 0 bases, with 13 bases lying between them. The CDR3 sequence is 17 residues long. CDR1 is LGHNA, CDR2 YSLEER, per germline. The chain's CDR3 is CASSQDWGLSSTDTQYF. DNA of the CDR3: TGCGCCAGCAGCCAAGATTGGGGGCTCTCTAGCACAGATACGCAGTATTTT.